Following are 22 T cell receptor beta chains from one sample sequenced in a study of Graves' ophthalmopathy and Graves' hyperthyroidism (dated by TCRdb to between 2017 and 2018). TCRdb records Illumina HiSeq 2000 as the sequencer. For repertoire sequencing, TCR beta CDR3 regions were amplified from RNA transcripts. A first-round RT-PCR used HTBI primers with the Qiagen OneStep RT-PCR kit, followed by a second-round multiplex PCR, size selection and purification. Through fastp at Q25 and MiXCR, TCRdb rebuilt clones from the public reads, retaining in-frame beta chains. Each entry merges the rows of one CDR3 protein and shows their most common DNA and genes. The sample contains about 400,000 distinct CDR3 sequences, 15% to 20% of them found a single time. Around 1.6% of the sample rests with the top ten. The sequencing input was peripheral blood. The receptor set was obtained from a woman aged 18-35 years with Graves' ophthalmopathy. Donor details come from another sample of the same person, matched by shared clones.

This clonotype was recorded many times. This chain uses TRBV6-5 with TRBJ1-3; D is unresolved. The CDR3 is 13 amino acids. The germline gives CDR1 MNHEY, CDR2 SVGAGI. V was trimmed by 4 bases and J by 11 bases, leaving 15 bases between them. CDR3 sequence (DNA): TGTGCCAGCAGTTCCTCCCTCGGGGAGGCCATATATTTT. Translating gives CASSSSLGEAIYF.

In its sample, this clonotype was seen many times. The chain carries TRBV6-2 or TRBV6-3 and TRBJ1-1, with unresolved D. V gave up 2 bases and J gave up 0 bases, with 13 bases separating them. Germline CDR1 MNHEY, CDR2 SVGEGT. The CDR3 runs to 16 residues. CDR3 amino acids: CASSYIVGNLNTEAFF. The CDR3 DNA reads TGTGCCAGCAGTTACATTGTCGGCAACCTGAACACTGAAGCTTTCTTT.

This clonotype showed up many times. The CDR3 DNA is TGTGCCAGCAGCCGATTTGACCGACTGAACACCGGGGAGCTGTTTTTT. Its protein is CASSRFDRLNTGELFF. The rearrangement links TRBV11-2 to TRBJ2-2, with unresolved D. Germline CDR1 is SGHAT and CDR2 is FQNNGV. V was clipped by 5 bases and J by 1 base, with 14 bases between them. This CDR3 is 16 amino acids long. Based on the CDR3 plus reference TRBV11-2 and TRBJ2-2, the full variable domain is EAGVAQSPRYKIIEKRQSVAFWCNPISGHATLYWYQQILGQGPKLLIQFQNNGVVDDSQLPKDRFSAERLKGVDSTLKIQPAKLEDSAVYLCASSRFDRLNTGELFFGEGSRLTVL.

The sample holds many counts of this clonotype. The chain carries TRBV2 and TRBJ1-1, with 7 bases aligning to TRBD1. V trimming: 7 bases; J trimming: 1 base; junction bases outside the gene matches: 6. The CDR3 length is 14 residues. Germline V lookup: CDR1 SNHLY, CDR2 FYNNEI. The CDR3 protein is CASTPWTGNTEAFF. The CDR3 DNA follows: TGTGCCAGCACCCCTTGGACAGGGAACACTGAAGCTTTCTTT.

This clonotype showed up many times. The V call is TRBV19, the J call TRBJ2-6, with D unclear. The CDR3 has 13 amino acids. Trimming left V 3 bases short and J 0 bases short, with 0 bases between. Germline V gene lookup returns CDR1 LNHDA and CDR2 SQIVND (reference sequence). The chain's CDR3 is CASSISGANVLTF. CDR3 nucleotide sequence: TGTGCCAGTAGTATCTCTGGGGCCAACGTCCTGACTTTC.

The chain carries TRBV6-1 and TRBJ1-5; D is undetermined. CDR3 length equals 16 residues. Trimming took 5 bases from V and 0 from J, leaving 14 bases between them. In germline, CDR1 is MNHNS, CDR2 SASEGT. The CDR3 DNA is TGTGCCAGCAGTCCTACCAGAACAGCTAGCAATCAGCCCCAGCATTTT. Its translation: CASSPTRTASNQPQHF.

A remark on this clonotype: A much bigger clone sits one base away, suggesting this may be a read error. The chain is built from TRBV7-2 and TRBJ1-3; possibly TRBD1 for D (5 bases). CDR1 SGHTA and CDR2 FQGNSA come from the germline V gene. The CDR3 is 14 residues long. The CDR3 region is CASSSAGVGNTVYF. The CDR3 coding sequence is TGTGCCAGCAGCTCCGCGGGGGTTGGAAACACCGTATATTTT.

In its sample, this clonotype was seen many times. V is TRBV2 and J is TRBJ2-7; D perhaps matches TRBD2 (5 bases). CDR1 is SNHLY, CDR2 FYNNEI, per germline. The CDR3 is 13 residues long. Trimming took 4 bases from V and 2 from J, leaving 9 bases between them. CDR3 in amino acids: CASSVEGTYEQYF. CDR3 nucleotides: TGTGCCAGCAGTGTTGAGGGTACCTACGAGCAGTACTTC.

This clonotype has at least ten counts. The chain uses TRBV9 and TRBJ2-7; TRBD2 is a possible D gene (6 bases). Germline assignment: CDR1 SGDLS and CDR2 YYNGEE. V gave up 5 bases and J gave up 5 bases, with 20 bases separating them. The CDR3 runs to 15 residues. CDR3 sequence reads: CASSRDPRRGDEQYF. Here the CDR3 DNA reads TGTGCCAGCAGTAGGGACCCCCGGAGGGGAGACGAGCAGTACTTC.

This clonotype was picked up a small number of times. V gene TRBV6-5 combines with J gene TRBJ1-1, with TRBD1 matching over 10 bases. This CDR3 is built from 17 residues. Germline V gene data show CDR1 as MNHEY and CDR2 as SVGAGI. The V gene end was trimmed by 1 base and the J gene end by 3 bases; junction bases not matched to a gene: 8. The CDR3 sequence is CASSYYPGQGFDTEAFF. In DNA form, the CDR3 reads TGTGCCAGCAGTTACTATCCGGGACAGGGGTTTGACACTGAAGCTTTCTTT.

This clonotype was recorded at least ten times. The chain uses TRBV5-6 and TRBJ2-6, with D possibly TRBD2 on 5 matching bases. The germline V and J ends were trimmed by 2 bases and 4 bases, with 10 bases remaining between them. The CDR3 covers 15 residues. The V gene's germline CDR1 is SGHDT and CDR2 YYEEEE. As DNA, the CDR3 is TGTGCCAGCAGCTTCGGGGTGGCCGGGGCCAACGTCCTGACTTTC. Translation gives CASSFGVAGANVLTF.

This clonotype was counted at least ten times. The gene calls are TRBV7-2 and TRBJ2-7, with unresolved D. This CDR3 has 13 residues. Trimming removed 2 bases at V and 3 bases at J, with 8 bases between. Germline V gives CDR1 SGHTA, CDR2 FQGNSA. CDR3 DNA sequence: TGTGCCAGCAGCTTAATGGTTGGCTACGAGCAGTACTTC. Protein sequence: CASSLMVGYEQYF.

This clonotype came up many times. The J gene is TRBJ1-2, the V gene TRBV20-1; 7 bases align to TRBD1. V trimming: 6 bases; J trimming: 0 bases; junction bases outside the gene matches: 7. Germline V gives CDR1 DFQATT, CDR2 SNEGSKA (reference sequence). This CDR3 has 14 residues. Here the CDR3 reads CSAPPGTANYGYTF. CDR3 sequence (DNA): TGCAGTGCACCTCCCGGGACAGCTAACTATGGCTACACCTTC.

In its sample, this clonotype was seen many times. This chain uses TRBV15 with TRBJ2-1; D unclear. The CDR3 covers 15 residues. Deletions cut 1 base from V and 4 bases from J, with 11 bases between. Germline V gene data show CDR1 as LNHNV and CDR2 as YYDKDF (reference sequence). The CDR3 sequence is CATSRAITEYNEQFF. The CDR3 region has the DNA TGTGCCACCAGCAGAGCTATAACAGAGTACAATGAGCAGTTCTTC. Together with reference TRBV15 and TRBJ2-1, the CDR3 gives the full variable domain: DAMVIQNPRYQVTQFGKPVTLSCSQTLNHNVMYWYQQKSSQAPKLLFHYYDKDFNNEADTPDNFQSRRPNTSFCFLDIRSPGLGDTAMYLCATSRAITEYNEQFFGPGTRLTVL.

Worth noting for this clonotype: Its ends do not fully match the called genes, so a read error is possible. This chain connects TRBV6-2 or TRBV6-3 to TRBJ2-7, with 7 bases lining up with TRBD2. This CDR3 contains 19 residues. Germline loops: CDR1 MNHEY, CDR2 SVGEGT. This chain's CDR3 is CSSNYLGTGGPTSRVGQYF. The CDR3 nucleotides are TGTTCCAGTAACTACCTCGGGACGGGGGGACCTACGAGCCGAGTGGGGCAGTACTTC.

This clonotype was seen repeatedly, ten times or more. This sequence joins TRBV7-8 and TRBJ2-2; a possible D gene is TRBD2 (6 bases). V was cut by 5 bases and J by 5 bases, with 12 bases left in between. Germline CDR1 reads SGHVS; CDR2 reads FQNEAQ. CDR3 length equals 14 residues. In DNA, the CDR3 is TGTGCCAGCAGCGGCCCAGGAGGGACCGGGGAGCTGTTTTTT. It is translated as CASSGPGGTGELFF.

This clonotype was counted ten times or more. This chain links TRBV6-2 or TRBV6-3 with TRBJ2-5; TRBD2 matches at 12 bases. Germline V CDR1 and CDR2: MNHEY, SVGEGT. The CDR3 is 19 residues long. The J segment lost 2 bases and the V segment lost 6 bases, leaving 16 bases of the junction unmatched. Written as DNA, the CDR3 is TGTGCCAGCAGCCCCCGGGGCCCAACTAGCGGGGGGAAACAAGAGACCCAGTACTTC. Protein sequence: CASSPRGPTSGGKQETQYF.

This clonotype has only one observation. The chain couples TRBV2 to TRBJ2-7; tentative D call: TRBD2 (5 bases). V dropped 7 bases and J dropped 1 base, with 17 bases sitting between them. Looked up from germline, CDR1 is SNHLY and CDR2 is FYNNEI. This CDR3 is built from 15 residues. CDR3 DNA sequence: TGTGCCAGCAATAAAGTGGGAGTAGGGTCCTACGAGCAGTACTTC. Amino acid sequence: CASNKVGVGSYEQYF.

The V and J genes are TRBV7-2 and TRBJ1-1; possibly TRBD1 for D (5 bases). The CDR3 totals 15 residues. V gave up 6 bases and J gave up 6 bases, with 20 bases separating them. Germline V lookup: CDR1 SGHTA, CDR2 FQGNSA. In nucleotides, the CDR3 is TGTGCCAGCAGACGGGACGCAAGTTTTGGCGCTGAAGCTTTCTTT. It encodes CASRRDASFGAEAFF.

In its sample, this clonotype was seen many times. The chain links TRBV12-3 or TRBV12-4 to TRBJ2-7; perhaps TRBD1 as D (6 bases). V was trimmed by 6 bases and J by 0 bases, leaving 18 bases between them. The CDR3 consists of 16 residues. The CDR3 loop is CASSGPQGSPSYEQYF. The CDR3 DNA reads as TGTGCCAGCAGCGGACCCCAGGGGTCCCCCTCCTACGAGCAGTACTTC.

This clonotype appeared many times. The V and J genes are TRBV6-2 or TRBV6-3 and TRBJ1-2; possibly TRBD1 for D (6 bases). This CDR3 comprises 16 residues. Germline values: CDR1 MNHEY, CDR2 SVGEGT. Trimming shortened V by 7 bases and J by 6 bases, and 24 bases separated the two germline ends. The CDR3 spells CASTLQIGSWGHGYTF. The CDR3 DNA is TGTGCCAGCACCCTACAGATTGGCTCTTGGGGGCATGGCTACACCTTC.

The V call is TRBV27, the J call TRBJ2-5, with D possibly TRBD1 on 5 matching bases. Deletions cut 2 bases from V and 4 bases from J, with 11 bases between. The CDR3 has 14 residues. Germline lookup yields CDR1 MNHEY and CDR2 SMNVEV (reference sequence). CDR3 coding DNA: TGTGCCAGCAGTTTACAGGGATCGATAGAGACCCAGTACTTC. Residues: CASSLQGSIETQYF.